The sample holds one count of the clone carrying this T cell receptor (beta chain). Assay: immunoSEQ multiplex PCR; the TCRdb copy retains only in-frame clones and omits some. This table has some 290,000 clones, roughly 90% appearing once. This sample is part of a study of blood T cell repertoires in COVID-19. On the study more broadly: Researchers got acute and convalescent COVID-19 samples from the United States, Italy and Spain. The analysed material was cDNA or gDNA that came from T cells, B-cell-depleted T cells, or PBMCs.

Cohorts were assigned according to the clinical history that participants reported. Individuals in the exposed group had encountered a COVID-19 case within 2 weeks preceding study entry. Germline V gene sequence: CDR1 SEHNR, CDR2 FQNEAQ (reference sequence). Trimming removed 4 bases from V and 4 bases from J, with 10 bases in between. The CDR3 loop spans 13 amino acids. Sequenced input: PBMCs or T cells enriched from blood (not recorded which). This clonotype was obtained from a woman aged 30 to 39 who had been exposed to COVID-19. The V gene is TRBV7-9, the J gene TRBJ1-1; D possibly corresponds to TRBD1 (6 bases). This CDR3 reads CASSSFRGTEAFF. The CDR3 DNA reads TGTGCCAGCAGCTCCTTCAGGGGCACTGAAGCTTTCTTT.